This T cell receptor (beta chain) came from a study of long-term antiretroviral therapy in people with HIV. This clone occurred once. At least two post-ART and at least one pre-ART PBMC sample were available for each donor. Trimming cost V 5 bases and J 1 base; bases outside gene matches: 15. Per germline, CDR1 SGHNT and CDR2 YENEEA. The CDR3 has 19 residues. Survey-level resolution applied to immunoSEQ assay v3.0. It was roughly 40,000-55,000 T-cell genomes per sample that sequencing targeted. Some clones are missing from TCRdb's copy, which holds only in-frame ones; the method was immunoSEQ multiplex PCR. The data hold about 20,000 clones, with 76% observed a single time.

This receptor was identified in a woman between 50 and 59 years old with HIV. This chain connects TRBV11-3 to TRBJ1-5; 9 nucleotides align to TRBD1. Sample: unsorted PBMCs, taken nearly 2.6 years before starting antiretroviral therapy. The chain's CDR3 is CASSARPGTGPLSNQPQHF. The CDR3 DNA is TGTGCCAGCAGCGCGCGTCCCGGGACAGGGCCCCTAAGCAATCAGCCCCAGCATTTT.